This is a list of T cell receptor beta chains from one sample in a study of T-cell reconstitution after alpha-beta-depleted transplantation in children. From the PCR reads, TCRdb called clonotypes with MiXCR, one entry per CDR3 protein. The sample holds approximately 130,000 distinct CDR3 sequences; 9.7% are singletons and the top ten take around 24%. This specimen consisted of PBMCs, mostly from graft donor cells, obtained 180 days after TCRalphabeta/CD19-depleted stem cell transplant. The receptors come from a girl in the first two years of life who had a stem cell transplant for combined immunodeficiency, so the T cells may come from the graft donor. Each CDR3 is given with its conserved first and last residue. A D gene is named only where the DNA matches it firmly. Clone size is not always given. Where it is, it says once, few, many or a class for expanded clones.

clone size	D gene	J gene	V gene	CDR3 DNA	CDR3 protein
many	.	TRBJ2-7	TRBV20-1	TGCAGTGCTAAGCGTCCCAACTCCTACGAGCAGTACTTC	CSAKRPNSYEQYF
few	.	TRBJ2-1	TRBV5-1	TGCGCCAGCAGCTGGGCCAGCTACAATGAGCAGTTCTTC	CASSWASYNEQFF
many	TRBD2	TRBJ2-3	TRBV12-3/TRBV12-4	TGTGCCAGCAGTTCGGGGGGGGGAAGGACAGATACGCAGTATTTT	CASSSGGGRTDTQYF
.	TRBD1	TRBJ2-1	TRBV27	TGTGCCAGCAGTTTGGAGACTCCGGGACAGGGGTCTTATGAGCAGTTCTTC	CASSLETPGQGSYEQFF
many	TRBD2	TRBJ2-3	TRBV30	TGTGCCCGACAACTAGCGGGGGCCACAGATACGCAGTATTTT	CARQLAGATDTQYF
few	TRBD2	TRBJ2-3	TRBV5-6	TGTGCCAGCAGCTCCCCTAGCGGGAGGCGGGGAGATACGCAGTATTTT	CASSSPSGRRGDTQYF
few	TRBD2	TRBJ2-2	TRBV9	TGTGCCAGCAGCGCCGGGACTAGCGGGGCTACCGGGGAGCTGTTTTTT	CASSAGTSGATGELFF
few	.	TRBJ2-7	TRBV10-3	TGTGCCATCAGTCCGGGACGCGCAGCCTACGAGCAGTACTTC	CAISPGRAAYEQYF
.	.	TRBJ2-7	TRBV20-1	TGCAGTGCTAGACAGGTTCCTCTCTACGAGCAGTACTTC	CSARQVPLYEQYF
.	TRBD2	TRBJ2-2	TRBV7-2	TGTGCCAGCAGCCCCGCCGGGCTAGCGGACATGACCGGGGAGCTGTTTTTT	CASSPAGLADMTGELFF
few	TRBD1	TRBJ2-3	TRBV5-1	TGCGCCAGCAGCTCGGGACAGGGGATATCAGATACGCAGTATTTT	CASSSGQGISDTQYF
.	TRBD2	TRBJ2-5	TRBV29-1	TGCAGCGTTGGAACGGGGAGGGGCCCCCAAGAGACCCAGTACTTC	CSVGTGRGPQETQYF
.	.	TRBJ2-7	TRBV12-3/TRBV12-4	TGTGCCAGCAGTTTTCTGGGGGGGCGGGGAGAGCAGTACTTC	CASSFLGGRGEQYF
few	.	TRBJ2-7	TRBV15	TGTGCCACCAGCAGAGGAGGAGGGGGCTCCTACGAGCAGTACTTC	CATSRGGGGSYEQYF
.	.	TRBJ2-3	TRBV29-1	TGCAGCGTTGAACTCGTGCGGGTCTCTTACACAGATACGCAGTATTTT	CSVELVRVSYTDTQYF
many	.	TRBJ2-1	TRBV9	TGTGCCAGCAGCGTAGTTGCCAAAAGCAATGAGCAGTTCTTC	CASSVVAKSNEQFF
.	.	TRBJ2-7	TRBV20-1	TGCAGTGCTAGAGAGGTCCCAGCCTACGAGCAGTACTTC	CSAREVPAYEQYF
many	.	TRBJ2-5	TRBV28	TGTGCCAGCAGTTTACTGGGGTGGGGAGAGACCCAGTACTTC	CASSLLGWGETQYF
.	TRBD1	TRBJ2-7	TRBV7-2	TGTGCCAGCAGCAATCCCAGGGGGCTGAGCTCCTACGAGCAGTACTTC	CASSNPRGLSSYEQYF
few	.	TRBJ2-5	TRBV20-1	TGCAGTGCTAGAGATCAGGAGGGGGGGGAGACCCAGTACTTC	CSARDQEGGETQYF
.	.	TRBJ2-2	TRBV28	TGTGCCAGCGGGGGCGTGCGGGCGTCCGGGGAGCTGTTTTTT	CASGGVRASGELFF
few	.	TRBJ1-2	TRBV20-1	TGCAGTGCAAAGGGCCGACTCTATGGCTACACCTTC	CSAKGRLYGYTF
many	TRBD2	TRBJ2-5	TRBV5-1	TGCGCCAGCAGCTTAACTAGCGGCCTCCAAGAGACCCAGTACTTC	CASSLTSGLQETQYF
few	.	TRBJ1-4	TRBV7-2	TGTGCCAGCAGCTTTAGGGGTGAGGGCAGGGGAAAACTGTTTTTT	CASSFRGEGRGKLFF
.	.	TRBJ2-7	TRBV29-1	TGCAGCGTTGAGAACGGCTACGAGCAGTACTTC	CSVENGYEQYF
few	.	TRBJ2-1	TRBV7-9	TGTGCCAGCAGCGCCCGTCTGAGCGGCTACAATGAGCAGTTCTTC	CASSARLSGYNEQFF